This T cell receptor (beta chain) was profiled in a study of blood T cell repertoires in COVID-19. Study information: Both acute and convalescent COVID-19 samples were obtained from the United States, Italy and Spain. The cDNA or gDNA used as material had been derived from T cells, B-cell-depleted T cells, or PBMCs.

Profiled with immunoSEQ multiplex PCR; TCRdb holds only in-frame clones, not every one. This sample has 300,000 to 450,000 clones, with around 87% found just once. Participant-reported clinical history was the basis for cohort assignment. The CDR3 totals 15 residues. Trimming took 4 bases from V and 6 from J, leaving 16 bases between them. The germline CDR1 and CDR2 sequences are MDHEN and SYDVKM. The chain couples TRBV28 to TRBJ2-1; D not certain. The receptor's source is a man between 35 and 55 years old in a cohort exposed to, infected with or recovered from COVID-19 (not recorded which). Material for sequencing was PBMCs or T cells enriched from blood (not recorded which). In nucleotides, the CDR3 is TGTGCCAGCAGTTCCGGCTACCTTGGGCCCAATGAGCAGTTCTTC. Its translation is CASSSGYLGPNEQFF.